Listed below are T cell receptor beta chains from one sample, sequenced in a study of beta chain features in type 1 diabetes. Sequenced by immunoSEQ multiplex PCR; TCRdb stores in-frame clones only, minus some. The sample includes 250,000 to 350,000 clones, approximately 9.9% of them seen just once. The sequenced material came from naive CD4+ T cells from blood. The receptors were gathered from a woman aged 25 to 39 in good health. The CDR3 runs from the conserved cysteine through the conserved F or W.

V gene: TRBV28
CDR3 protein: CAISGSIYEQYF

V gene: TRBV19
CDR3 protein: CASSIRLAGVNEQFF

V gene: TRBV29-1
CDR3 protein: CSVGATGDEQYF

V gene: TRBV7-9
CDR3 protein: CASSRGTENTGELFF

V gene: TRBV18
CDR3 protein: CASSPAEGSYEQYF

V gene: TRBV19
CDR3 protein: CASSILYNEQFF

V gene: TRBV7-3
CDR3 protein: CASSFRTGNTGELFF

V gene: TRBV13
CDR3 protein: CASSSLFSKLEQFF

V gene: TRBV29-1
CDR3 protein: CSAAGLFGETQYF

V gene: TRBV4-2
CDR3 protein: CASSQDSRGGRVSYNEQFF

V gene: TRBV11-2
CDR3 protein: CASSDRLAGRYEQYF

V gene: TRBV10-3
CDR3 protein: CAISRDKRNQPQHF

V gene: TRBV29-1
CDR3 protein: CSVEGTGLYNEQFF

V gene: TRBV7-2
CDR3 protein: CASSLVLGQGYNEQFF

V gene: TRBV10-3
CDR3 protein: CALRAREENTEAFF

V gene: TRBV25-1
CDR3 protein: CASSHQTGGHYEQYF

V gene: TRBV5-1
CDR3 protein: CASSLSGRALDEQYF

V gene: TRBV7-9
CDR3 protein: CASSAYFLRQENTGELFF

V gene: TRBV4-3
CDR3 protein: CASSQAARGVGANVLTF

V gene: TRBV4-3
CDR3 protein: CASSQDLMRAGGTEAFF

V gene: TRBV28
CDR3 protein: CASSPPGQGRYEQYF

V gene: TRBV7-6
CDR3 protein: CASSSSSTQNTGELFF

V gene: TRBV4-3
CDR3 protein: CASSQGTSGNTGELFF

V gene: TRBV6-5
CDR3 protein: CASSYGGGEQYF

V gene: TRBV9
CDR3 protein: CASTGAGLSTDTQYF

V gene: TRBV29-1
CDR3 protein: CSHTGDSGYGYTF

V gene: TRBV27
CDR3 protein: CALGARDNQPQHF

V gene: TRBV19
CDR3 protein: CARDSRVYGYTF

V gene: TRBV7-9
CDR3 protein: CASTHGGSPYGYTF

V gene: TRBV6-1
CDR3 protein: CASSLSPQGLHGYTF

V gene: TRBV5-1
CDR3 protein: CASSWASGLYNEQFF

V gene: TRBV6-5
CDR3 protein: CASSYSRDTYEQYF

V gene: TRBV29-1
CDR3 protein: CSVDRTSGRAGEQFF

V gene: TRBV5-4
CDR3 protein: CASSWGGPSLGTDTQYF

V gene: TRBV30
CDR3 protein: CASLRDRGNYGYTF

V gene: TRBV27
CDR3 protein: CASSPYLSGGNGYTF

V gene: TRBV13
CDR3 protein: CASSPDRSSYNEQFF

V gene: TRBV4-3
CDR3 protein: CASSQVGQETQYF

V gene: TRBV7-8
CDR3 protein: CASSFETGRGKAFF

V gene: TRBV6-4
CDR3 protein: CASSARLAGGPNEQFF

V gene: TRBV28
CDR3 protein: CASRTGGNQPQHF

V gene: TRBV28
CDR3 protein: CASRGQRNQPQHF

V gene: TRBV27
CDR3 protein: CASSPANLAGVRDTQYF

V gene: TRBV5-4
CDR3 protein: CASSPSGPLVDTQYF

V gene: TRBV9
CDR3 protein: CASSVDRNEQYF

V gene: TRBV7-3
CDR3 protein: CASSLGRADGYTF

V gene: TRBV5-1
CDR3 protein: CASSLTTYSGANVLTF